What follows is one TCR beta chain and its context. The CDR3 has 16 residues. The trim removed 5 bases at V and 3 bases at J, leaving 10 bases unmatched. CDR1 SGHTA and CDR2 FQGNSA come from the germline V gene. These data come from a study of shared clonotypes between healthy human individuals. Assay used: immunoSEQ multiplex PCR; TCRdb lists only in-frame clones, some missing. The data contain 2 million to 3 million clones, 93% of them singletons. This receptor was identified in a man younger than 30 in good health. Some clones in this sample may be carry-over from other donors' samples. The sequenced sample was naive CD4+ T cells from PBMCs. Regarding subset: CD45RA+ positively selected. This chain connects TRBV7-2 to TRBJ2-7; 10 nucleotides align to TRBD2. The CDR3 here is CASSPASSGGYYEQYF. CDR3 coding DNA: TGTGCCAGCAGCCCCGCGAGTAGCGGGGGGTACTACGAGCAGTACTTC.